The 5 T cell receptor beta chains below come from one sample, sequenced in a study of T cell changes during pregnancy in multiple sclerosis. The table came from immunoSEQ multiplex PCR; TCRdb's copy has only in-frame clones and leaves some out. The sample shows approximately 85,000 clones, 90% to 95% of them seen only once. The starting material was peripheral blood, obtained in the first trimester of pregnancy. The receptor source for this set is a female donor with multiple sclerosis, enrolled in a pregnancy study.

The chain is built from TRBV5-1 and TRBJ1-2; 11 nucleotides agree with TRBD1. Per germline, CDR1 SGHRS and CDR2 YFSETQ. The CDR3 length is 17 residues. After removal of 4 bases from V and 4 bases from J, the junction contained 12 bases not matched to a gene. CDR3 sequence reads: CASSPGTGGPSTYGYTF. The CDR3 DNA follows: TGCGCCAGCAGCCCCGGGACAGGGGGACCCTCCACCTATGGCTACACCTTC.

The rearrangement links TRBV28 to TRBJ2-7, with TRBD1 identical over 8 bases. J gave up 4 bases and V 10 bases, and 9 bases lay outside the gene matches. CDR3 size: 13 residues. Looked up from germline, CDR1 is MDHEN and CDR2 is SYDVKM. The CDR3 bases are TGTGCCACTGATTCAGGGGGCGTGTACGAGCAGTACTTC. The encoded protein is CATDSGGVYEQYF.

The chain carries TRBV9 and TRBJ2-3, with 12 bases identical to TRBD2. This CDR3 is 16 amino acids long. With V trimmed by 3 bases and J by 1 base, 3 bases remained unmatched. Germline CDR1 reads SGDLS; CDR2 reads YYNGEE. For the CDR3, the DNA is TGTGCCAGCAGCGCCCGACTAGCGGGGGGCACAGATACGCAGTATTTT. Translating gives CASSARLAGGTDTQYF.

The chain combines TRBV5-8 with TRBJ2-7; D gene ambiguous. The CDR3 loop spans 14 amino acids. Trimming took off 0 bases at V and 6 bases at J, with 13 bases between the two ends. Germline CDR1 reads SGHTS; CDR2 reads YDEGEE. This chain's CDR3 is CASSLVALAVEQYF. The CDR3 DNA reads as TGTGCCAGCAGCTTGGTGGCTCTCGCAGTCGAGCAGTACTTC.

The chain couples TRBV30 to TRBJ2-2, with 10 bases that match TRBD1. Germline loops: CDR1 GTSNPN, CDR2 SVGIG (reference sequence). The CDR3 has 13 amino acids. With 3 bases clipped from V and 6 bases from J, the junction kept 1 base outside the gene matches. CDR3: CAWRTGGSGELFF. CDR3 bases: TGTGCCTGGAGGACAGGGGGCTCCGGGGAGCTGTTTTTT.